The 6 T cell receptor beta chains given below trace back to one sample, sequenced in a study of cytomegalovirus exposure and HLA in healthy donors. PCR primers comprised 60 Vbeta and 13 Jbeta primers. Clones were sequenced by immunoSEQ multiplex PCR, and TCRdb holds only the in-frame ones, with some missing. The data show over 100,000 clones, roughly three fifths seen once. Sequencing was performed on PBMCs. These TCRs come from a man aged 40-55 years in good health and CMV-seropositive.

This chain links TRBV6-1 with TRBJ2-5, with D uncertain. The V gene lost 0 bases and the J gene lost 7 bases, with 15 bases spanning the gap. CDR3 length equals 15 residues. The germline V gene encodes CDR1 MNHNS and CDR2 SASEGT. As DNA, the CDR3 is TGTGCCAGCAGTGAAGCGCAACAGCTTTCAACGACCCAGTACTTC. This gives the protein CASSEAQQLSTTQYF.

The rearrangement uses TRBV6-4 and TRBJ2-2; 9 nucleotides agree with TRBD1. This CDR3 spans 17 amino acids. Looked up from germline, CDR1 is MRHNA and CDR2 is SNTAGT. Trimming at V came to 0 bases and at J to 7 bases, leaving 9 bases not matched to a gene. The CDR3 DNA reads TGTGCCAGCAGTGACTCGAAGGGGACAGGGTTTATCGGGGAGCTGTTTTTT. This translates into CASSDSKGTGFIGELFF.

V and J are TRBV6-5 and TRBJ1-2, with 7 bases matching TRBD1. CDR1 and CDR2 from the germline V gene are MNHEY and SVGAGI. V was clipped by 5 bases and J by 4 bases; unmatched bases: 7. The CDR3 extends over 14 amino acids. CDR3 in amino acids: CASSPGTATYGYTF. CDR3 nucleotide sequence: TGTGCCAGCAGTCCAGGGACAGCCACCTATGGCTACACCTTC.

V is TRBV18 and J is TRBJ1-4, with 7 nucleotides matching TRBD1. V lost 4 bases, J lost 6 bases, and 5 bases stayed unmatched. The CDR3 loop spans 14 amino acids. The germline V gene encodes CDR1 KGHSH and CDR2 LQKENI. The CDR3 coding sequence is TGTGCCAGCTCACTGGGACAGTCGGATGAAAAACTGTTTTTT. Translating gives CASSLGQSDEKLFF.

CDR3 amino acids: CASMELYTDTQYF. DNA for the CDR3: TGTGCCAGTATGGAACTATACACAGATACGCAGTATTTT. The V call is TRBV19, the J call TRBJ2-3; D is unresolved. The V gene's germline CDR1 is LNHDA and CDR2 SQIVND (reference sequence). The ends were cut back, 7 bases at V and 2 bases at J, with 10 bases in the middle. The CDR3 loop spans 13 amino acids.

CDR3 region: CASSSQGSENEKLFF. In nucleotides, the CDR3 is TGTGCCAGCAGTTCACAGGGATCCGAAAATGAAAAACTGTTTTTT. The chain uses TRBV2 and TRBJ1-4; a possible D gene is TRBD1 (6 bases). The V and J ends lost 5 bases and 5 bases respectively, with 15 bases between them. The germline V gene encodes CDR1 SNHLY and CDR2 FYNNEI. This CDR3 has 15 residues.